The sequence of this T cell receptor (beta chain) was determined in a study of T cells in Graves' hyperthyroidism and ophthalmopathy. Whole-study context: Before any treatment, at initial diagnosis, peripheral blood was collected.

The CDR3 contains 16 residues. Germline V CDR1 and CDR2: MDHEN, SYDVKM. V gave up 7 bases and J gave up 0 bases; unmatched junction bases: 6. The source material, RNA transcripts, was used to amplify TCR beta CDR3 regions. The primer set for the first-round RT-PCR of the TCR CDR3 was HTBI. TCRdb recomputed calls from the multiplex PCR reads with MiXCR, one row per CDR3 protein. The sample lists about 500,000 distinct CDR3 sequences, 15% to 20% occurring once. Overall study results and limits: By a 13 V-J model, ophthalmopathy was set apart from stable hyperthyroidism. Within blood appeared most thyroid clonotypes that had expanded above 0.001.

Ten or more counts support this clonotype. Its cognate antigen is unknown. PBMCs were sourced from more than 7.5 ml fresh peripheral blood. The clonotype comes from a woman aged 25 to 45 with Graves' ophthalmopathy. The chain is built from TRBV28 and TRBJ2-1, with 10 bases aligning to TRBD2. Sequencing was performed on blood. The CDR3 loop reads CASMLPSGSSYNEQFF. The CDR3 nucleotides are TGTGCCAGCATGTTACCTAGCGGGAGCTCCTACAATGAGCAGTTCTTC.